These 18 T cell receptor beta chains were all obtained from the same sample, sequenced in a study of T cells in Graves' hyperthyroidism and ophthalmopathy. The TCR beta CDR3 regions underwent amplification using RNA transcripts as the source. HTBI primers were used for first-round RT-PCR of the TCR CDR3. A single record per CDR3 protein comes from TCRdb applying MiXCR to the multiplex PCR reads. The table includes fewer than 800,000 distinct CDR3 sequences, about 15% detected once. The sample was blood. The receptor set was obtained from a man younger than 35 with Graves' hyperthyroidism.

This clonotype was picked up many times. The chain carries TRBV6-6 and TRBJ2-1; 10 bases are a match to TRBD2. Looked up from germline, CDR1 is MNHNY and CDR2 is SVGAGI (reference sequence). After removal of 2 bases from V and 5 bases from J, the junction contained 3 bases not matched to a gene. This CDR3 comprises 15 residues. The CDR3 protein is CASSYGLADNNEQFF. The DNA of the CDR3 is TGTGCCAGCAGTTACGGACTAGCGGACAACAATGAGCAGTTCTTC.

This clonotype turned up a few times. The gene calls are TRBV20-1 and TRBJ2-7; tentatively, D is TRBD2 (5 bases). The CDR3 is made up of 17 amino acids. Germline V gene sequence: CDR1 DFQATT, CDR2 SNEGSKA (reference sequence). V lost 3 bases, J lost 2 bases, and 23 bases lay in between. The CDR3 sequence: CSASFPSRAAPTYEQYF. The DNA for the CDR3 is TGCAGTGCTAGTTTCCCCTCTCGAGCGGCCCCTACCTACGAGCAGTACTTC.

The rearrangement links TRBV9 to TRBJ2-2; maybe TRBD2 (6 bases). V lost 0 bases to trimming and J lost 2 bases, with 8 bases between them. The CDR3 extends over 15 amino acids. CDR1 and CDR2 from the germline V gene are SGDLS and YYNGEE. DNA for the CDR3: TGTGCCAGCAGCGTAGCTAGCGAAAACACCGGGGAGCTGTTTTTT. This gives the protein CASSVASENTGELFF.

The sample holds many counts of this clonotype. The rearrangement joins TRBV11-3 to TRBJ2-1; 10 bases are a match to TRBD2. Unmatched junction bases numbered 6, after V lost 8 bases and J lost 8 bases. This CDR3 has 13 amino acids. Germline lookup yields CDR1 SGHNT and CDR2 YENEEA. CDR3 sequence reads: CASCPGTSDEQFF. The CDR3 nucleotides are TGTGCCAGCTGCCCCGGGACTAGCGATGAGCAGTTCTTC.

The chain joins TRBV20-1 to TRBJ1-1; D gene ambiguous. Germline V gives CDR1 DFQATT, CDR2 SNEGSKA (reference sequence). The CDR3 covers 15 residues. V was cut by 0 bases and J by 1 base, with 12 bases left in between. CDR3: CSARDLLWGNTEAFF. The CDR3 DNA reads TGCAGTGCTAGAGATCTTCTTTGGGGGAACACTGAAGCTTTCTTT.

In its sample, this clonotype was seen many times. CDR3 bases: TGTGCCAGCAGTTTCCTCGGGACAGTTAGGGGTGGCTATGGCTACACCTTC. This encodes CASSFLGTVRGGYGYTF. This chain uses TRBV28 with TRBJ1-2, with 7 nucleotides matching TRBD1. This CDR3 is built from 17 residues. With V trimmed by 3 bases and J by 4 bases, 14 bases remained unmatched. Germline V gives CDR1 MDHEN, CDR2 SYDVKM.

This clonotype occurred a few times. The chain's CDR3 is CASSLAAQGALNTEAFF. The CDR3 coding sequence is TGTGCCAGCAGCTTAGCAGCCCAAGGGGCTCTGAACACTGAAGCTTTCTTT. The chain joins TRBV7-2 to TRBJ1-1, with D maybe TRBD1 (5 bases). V lost 0 bases and J 0 bases, leaving 14 bases between the germline ends. CDR3 length: 17 amino acids. From germline, CDR1 is SGHTA and CDR2 FQGNSA. The whole variable domain, filled in from reference TRBV7-2 and TRBJ1-1, reads GAGVSQSPSNKVTEKGKDVELRCDPISGHTALYWYRQSLGQGLEFLIYFQGNSAPDKSGLPSDRFSAERTGGSVSTLTIQRTQQEDSAVYLCASSLAAQGALNTEAFFGQGTRLTVV.

This clonotype was detected a few times. The V and J genes are TRBV9 and TRBJ2-7; 8 positions match TRBD2. CDR1 and CDR2 from the germline V gene are SGDLS and YYNGEE. V shed 4 bases, J shed 1 base, and the junction held 7 bases outside the gene matches. This CDR3 is built from 15 residues. DNA of the CDR3: TGTGCCAGCAGCCCCTTGGGCGGGAGGTCCTACGAGCAGTACTTC. Its protein product is CASSPLGGRSYEQYF.

J is TRBJ1-2 and V is TRBV27; weak D call: TRBD1 (6 bases). Trimming stripped 2 bases from V and 6 bases from J, with 16 bases between. This CDR3 is 15 amino acids long. Germline V gene data show CDR1 as MNHEY and CDR2 as SMNVEV (reference sequence). The DNA for the CDR3 is TGTGCCAGCAGTTTAGGGCAGGGGAATAGGAATGGCTACACCTTC. Protein product: CASSLGQGNRNGYTF.

This clonotype was recorded at least ten times. The chain employs TRBV11-2 and TRBJ2-7, with D tentatively TRBD1 or TRBD2 (6 bases each). This CDR3 region has 16 residues. Germline V gene sequence: CDR1 SGHAT, CDR2 FQNNGV. Trimming stripped 2 bases from V and 6 bases from J, with 20 bases between. The CDR3 sequence is CASSLSSRGVYVEQYF. CDR3 sequence (DNA): TGTGCCAGCAGCTTATCGTCAAGGGGGGTTTATGTCGAGCAGTACTTC. The whole variable domain, filled in from reference TRBV11-2 and TRBJ2-7, reads EAGVAQSPRYKIIEKRQSVAFWCNPISGHATLYWYQQILGQGPKLLIQFQNNGVVDDSQLPKDRFSAERLKGVDSTLKIQPAKLEDSAVYLCASSLSSRGVYVEQYFGPGTRLTVT.

The chain is built from TRBV4-1 and TRBJ1-3; TRBD1 agrees at 8 bases. The CDR3 has 15 residues. V shed 1 base, J shed 2 bases, and the junction held 1 base outside the gene matches. Per the germline V gene, CDR1 is MGHRA and CDR2 is YSYEKL. CDR3 coding DNA: TGCGCCAGCAGCCAAGGACAGGGGACTGGAAACACCATATATTTT. It encodes CASSQGQGTGNTIYF.

The chain employs TRBV4-3 and TRBJ2-7; 10 bases are a match to TRBD2. CDR1 and CDR2 from the germline V gene are LGHNA and YSLEER. The CDR3 length is 17 residues. The trim removed 2 bases at V and 2 bases at J, leaving 9 bases unmatched. CDR3 DNA: TGCGCCAGCAGCCAATCCGGGGGGACTAGCGCAACCTACGAGCAGTACTTC. Translation: CASSQSGGTSATYEQYF.

This clonotype has more than one count but fewer than ten. The chain recombines TRBV20-1 with TRBJ2-7, with 8 bases fitting TRBD2. Germline V gene lookup returns CDR1 DFQATT and CDR2 SNEGSKA (reference sequence). Unmatched junction bases numbered 11, after V lost 7 bases and J lost 3 bases. This CDR3 is 14 amino acids long. The CDR3 DNA reads as TGCAGTGTACGAGCCGGGACTAGACTCTACGAGCAGTACTTC. It yields the protein CSVRAGTRLYEQYF.

This clonotype has a count of ten or more. The J gene is TRBJ2-7, the V gene TRBV29-1; D is unclear. The ends were cut back, 3 bases at V and 5 bases at J, with 11 bases in the middle. This CDR3 region has 12 residues. Germline V gene data show CDR1 as SQVTM and CDR2 as ANQGSEA. The CDR3 protein is CSVDHGRDEQYF. The DNA for the CDR3 is TGCAGCGTTGATCACGGTAGGGACGAGCAGTACTTC.

This clonotype was recorded a few times. Compared with germline, one end of the junction differs, possibly owing to a read error. V is TRBV28 and J is TRBJ1-1; TRBD1 matches at 8 bases. The CDR3 is made up of 15 amino acids. The germline CDR1 and CDR2 sequences are MDHEN and SYDVKM. The CDR3 sequence is CASRETTGGWTGAFF. In DNA, the CDR3 is TGTGCCAGCAGGGAAACTACAGGGGGGTGGACTGGAGCTTTCTTT.

Only a few counts were recorded for this clonotype. The CDR3, as DNA: TGTGCCAGCAGTTACTCGCTCCCAGGGGGCTTCCCTGTTCTAGCCAAAAACATTCAGTACTTC. It specifies CASSYSLPGGFPVLAKNIQYF. The chain uses TRBV6-7 and TRBJ2-4, with TRBD1 matching over 8 bases. TRBV6-7 is flagged as an ORF with uncertain function. This CDR3 spans 21 amino acids. Losses at the gene ends were 0 bases for V and 0 bases for J; bases not matched to a gene: 16.

This clonotype occurred a few times. This rearrangement joins TRBV28 to TRBJ2-7; a weak D match, TRBD2 (7 bases). The germline gives CDR1 MDHEN, CDR2 SYDVKM. CDR3 length: 11 amino acids. The V gene lost 6 bases and the J gene lost 9 bases, with 12 bases spanning the gap. CDR3 DNA sequence: TGTGCCAGCAGGGGGGGGGCGGGGCAGTACTTC. Translating it yields CASRGGAGQYF.

In its sample, this clonotype was seen a few times. This rearrangement joins TRBV5-6 to TRBJ1-4; D may be TRBD1 (6 bases). The CDR3 has 15 residues. Germline CDR1 SGHDT, CDR2 YYEEEE. V lost 4 bases, J lost 2 bases, and 12 bases lay in between. CDR3 coding DNA: TGTGCCAGCAGCCCTGGAGGGGGTACTAATGAAAAACTGTTTTTT. It specifies CASSPGGGTNEKLFF.